What follows are 32 T cell receptor beta chains derived from one specimen sequenced in a study of CD8 T cells in ankylosing spondylitis. Which antigens these TCRs recognize remains unknown. TCRdb called the 5' RACE reads again in MiXCR, with one record for every CDR3 protein. The table records a few hundred thousand distinct CDR3 sequences, around 7.6% of them present only once. Study-wide findings and caveats: A TCR beta motif made of several highly homologous variants seemed typical of ankylosing spondylitis blood.

Specimen: blood, either unsorted or a sorted T cell fraction (not recorded which). The source is a male donor with ankylosing spondylitis.

The chain is built from TRBV5-1 and TRBJ2-3, with TRBD2 matching 7 bases. Per the germline V gene, CDR1 is SGHRS and CDR2 is YFSETQ. V shed 0 bases, J shed 6 bases, and the junction held 10 bases outside the gene matches. This CDR3 has 16 amino acids. CDR3 protein: CASSLVGGGLFDTQYF. As DNA, the CDR3 is TGCGCCAGCAGCTTGGTTGGGGGAGGGCTTTTCGATACGCAGTATTTT.

This clonotype came up many times. V and J are TRBV29-1 and TRBJ2-3, with D possibly being TRBD2 (6 bases). V was trimmed by 4 bases and J by 7 bases, leaving 18 bases between them. Germline lookup yields CDR1 SQVTM and CDR2 ANQGSEA. This CDR3 comprises 14 residues. DNA of the CDR3: TGCAGCGTTGTTGCGGAGCTGGGGGGAAATACGCAGTATTTT. This gives the protein CSVVAELGGNTQYF.

This clonotype has only a few counts. The chain joins TRBV20-1 to TRBJ2-7; D is uncertain. Germline V CDR1 and CDR2: DFQATT, SNEGSKA (reference sequence). V shed 0 bases and J shed 6 bases, with 18 bases lying between them. The CDR3 contains 15 residues. The CDR3 sequence is CSARDPRQPAGEQYF. The CDR3 DNA is TGCAGTGCTAGAGATCCCCGGCAACCGGCCGGCGAGCAGTACTTC.

This clonotype was counted only a few times. The J gene is TRBJ1-1, the V gene TRBV18; D gene ambiguous. The CDR3 contains 14 residues. Between the trimmed V and J ends, which lost 2 bases and 11 bases, there was a span of 18 bases. Germline CDR1 reads KGHSH; CDR2 reads LQKENI. CDR3 nucleotide sequence: TGTGCCAGCTCACCAGAGAGAACGAGGCCAGAGGCTTTCTTT. Amino acid sequence: CASSPERTRPEAFF. The entire variable domain, with the rest obtained from reference TRBV18 and TRBJ1-1, is as follows: NAGVMQNPRHLVRRRGQEARLRCSPMKGHSHVYWYRQLPEEGLKFMVYLQKENIIDESGMPKERFSAEFPKEGPSILRIQQVVRGDSAAYFCASSPERTRPEAFFGQGTRLTVV.

This clonotype was observed a few times. The chain uses TRBV4-2 and TRBJ2-1; 7 nucleotides line up with TRBD1. Germline V CDR1 and CDR2: LGHNA, YNFKEQ. The CDR3 has 19 residues. Trimming removed 2 bases from V and 0 bases from J; junction bases left unmatched: 13. Here the CDR3 DNA reads TGTGCCAGCAGCCAACGAACAGGGGCTTCCGCCAGCTCCTACAATGAGCAGTTCTTC. This sequence encodes CASSQRTGASASSYNEQFF.

This clonotype has a count of ten or more. This sequence joins TRBV6-2 or TRBV6-3 and TRBJ2-1; D possibly corresponds to TRBD1 (6 bases). CDR3 length: 13 residues. Per the germline V gene, CDR1 is MNHEY and CDR2 is SVGEGT. CDR3 residues: CATHTGLSNEQFF. The CDR3 nucleotides read TGTGCGACACATACAGGGTTATCGAATGAGCAGTTCTTC.

This clonotype was observed a handful of times. Here the CDR3 reads CAISLVRGPNYNEQFF. The CDR3 coding sequence is TGTGCCATCAGTTTAGTGAGAGGACCAAACTACAATGAGCAGTTCTTC. The J gene is TRBJ2-1, the V gene TRBV10-3; unclear D gene. V was pared by 5 bases and J by 3 bases, with 17 bases between. CDR1 and CDR2 from the germline V gene are ENHRY and SYGVKD. This CDR3 is 16 amino acids long.

Many counts were recorded for this clonotype. Germline is not matched at one junction end, which may reflect a read error. The chain is built from TRBV5-1 and TRBJ2-5; 9 nucleotides match TRBD1. CDR1 and CDR2 (germline): SGHRS, YFSETQ. The CDR3 covers 14 residues. In DNA form, the CDR3 reads TGTGCCAGCAGTTTGGGGACAGGGCAAGAGACCCAGTACTTC. Residues: CASSLGTGQETQYF.

The chain has TRBV6-1 and TRBJ2-1, with D possibly being TRBD1 or TRBD2 (5 bases each). Trimming took 0 bases from V and 4 from J, leaving 13 bases between them. The length of the CDR3 is 16 residues. Germline V gene lookup returns CDR1 MNHNS and CDR2 SASEGT. The CDR3: CASSEALGTRYNEQFF. The CDR3, as DNA: TGTGCCAGCAGTGAAGCGCTCGGGACCCGGTACAATGAGCAGTTCTTC.

There are many counts of this clonotype. The chain employs TRBV12-3 or TRBV12-4 and TRBJ1-1; 7 bases align to TRBD1. The CDR3 is 15 residues long. The J segment lost 6 bases and the V segment lost 8 bases, leaving 15 bases of the junction unmatched. This chain's CDR3 is CASRLGGGLLPEAFF. The CDR3, as DNA: TGTGCCAGCCGTCTGGGAGGGGGCCTATTGCCTGAAGCTTTCTTT.

This clonotype was seen only a few times. The chain links TRBV2 to TRBJ2-7, with 10 bases identical to TRBD2. CDR3 length: 14 amino acids. J gave up 5 bases and V 1 base, and 2 bases lay outside the gene matches. Germline lookup yields CDR1 SNHLY and CDR2 FYNNEI. The DNA for the CDR3 is TGTGCCAGCAGTGAAGATCTAGCGGGAGACGAGCAGTACTTC. Protein: CASSEDLAGDEQYF.

To note about this clonotype: A junction end diverges from the germline sequence, so it may reflect a read error. The chain links TRBV9 to TRBJ2-1; D remains unclear. Germline CDR1 reads SGDLS; CDR2 reads YYNGEE. This CDR3 comprises 14 residues. The CDR3 spells CASSVTSSYNEQFF. The DNA of the CDR3 is TGTGCTAGCAGCGTAACGAGCTCCTACAATGAGCAGTTCTTC.

This clonotype was seen many times. J is TRBJ1-4 and V is TRBV6-1; weak D call: TRBD1 (6 bases). The germline V gene has CDR1 MNHNS and CDR2 SASEGT. Between the trimmed V and J ends, which lost 6 bases and 4 bases, there was a span of 15 bases. The CDR3 is 15 residues long. The CDR3 DNA sequence: TGTGCCAGCAGCGAGAGGGGAGGGGGTAATGAAAAACTGTTTTTT. This gives the protein CASSERGGGNEKLFF.

CDR3 amino acids: CASSLYRETNYGYTF. The DNA of the CDR3 is TGTGCCAGCAGTTTATACAGAGAAACTAACTATGGCTACACCTTC. The chain uses TRBV28 and TRBJ1-2; no clear D gene. The germline V gene has CDR1 MDHEN and CDR2 SYDVKM. This CDR3 has 15 amino acids. V lost 1 base to trimming and J lost 0 bases, with 9 bases between them.

This clonotype was seen only a few times. The chain couples TRBV4-3 to TRBJ1-5; no definite D call. The V gene's germline CDR1 is LGHNA and CDR2 YSLEER. This CDR3 contains 13 residues. V lost 3 bases to trimming and J lost 3 bases, with 6 bases between them. The CDR3 DNA is TGCGCCAGCAGCCAGGAAATCAATCAGCCCCAGCATTTT. Its protein is CASSQEINQPQHF.

Regarding this clonotype: One end of the junction is discordant with germline, which a read error may explain. The rearrangement joins TRBV5-1 to TRBJ1-1; 9 nucleotides match TRBD1. The CDR3 has 17 amino acids. The germline CDR1 and CDR2 sequences are SGHRS and YFSETQ. The CDR3 DNA reads as TGCGCCGGCAGCTTGGGGGACAGGGCGGTGCTGAACACTGAAGCTTTCTTT. Encoded protein: CAGSLGDRAVLNTEAFF.

This clonotype was counted at least ten times. V and J are TRBV11-1 and TRBJ1-2, with D tentatively TRBD1 (5 bases). Germline-derived CDR1 and CDR2 are SGHAT and FQDESV (reference sequence). Trimming stripped 2 bases from V and 8 bases from J, with 27 bases between. CDR3 length: 18 residues. DNA of the CDR3: TGTGCCAGCAGCTTATTCCCCCGGGGCGGACGAACCTCGGAGGGCTACACCTTC. Protein sequence: CASSLFPRGGRTSEGYTF. The whole variable domain, filled in from reference TRBV11-1 and TRBJ1-2, reads EAEVAQSPRYKITEKSQAVAFWCDPISGHATLYWYRQILGQGPELLVQFQDESVVDDSQLPKDRFSAERLKGVDSTLKIQPAELGDSAMYLCASSLFPRGGRTSEGYTFGSGTRLTVV.

This clonotype was seen repeatedly, ten times or more. V usage is TRBV28 and J usage is TRBJ2-1; TRBD1 agrees at 8 bases. V shed 5 bases and J 4 bases; nucleotides not matched to a gene: 10. The CDR3 is 16 residues long. Germline lookup yields CDR1 MDHEN and CDR2 SYDVKM. CDR3 nucleotide sequence: TGTGCCAGCAGTCCAATAGGGACAGGCAAATACAATGAGCAGTTCTTC. The encoded protein is CASSPIGTGKYNEQFF.

This clonotype was picked up many times. J is TRBJ2-1 and V is TRBV20-1, with D possibly matching TRBD1 (6 bases). V shed 1 base and J shed 5 bases, with 18 bases lying between them. CDR3 length: 16 amino acids. The germline CDR1 and CDR2 sequences are DFQATT and SNEGSKA (reference sequence). This CDR3 is CSARVPRDTVNNEQFF. The CDR3 nucleotides are TGCAGTGCTAGAGTTCCCCGGGACACAGTTAACAATGAGCAGTTCTTC.

The CDR3 sequence: CASSPAQGPEETQYF. CDR3 DNA: TGTGCCAGCTCACCGGCGCAGGGGCCCGAAGAGACCCAGTACTTC. The chain employs TRBV18 and TRBJ2-5, with a possible D match to TRBD1 (6 bases). The CDR3 contains 15 residues. CDR1 is KGHSH and CDR2 is LQKENI in the germline V gene. Between the trimmed V and J ends, which lost 3 bases and 3 bases, there was a span of 14 bases.

There are many counts of this clonotype. The rearrangement joins TRBV7-8 to TRBJ1-6; tentatively, D is TRBD1 (6 bases). Germline V gene lookup returns CDR1 SGHVS and CDR2 FQNEAQ. V was cut by 1 base and J by 6 bases, with 7 bases left in between. This CDR3 region has 14 residues. The CDR3: CASSLVGANSPLHF. CDR3 nucleotide sequence: TGTGCCAGCAGCTTAGTGGGGGCTAATTCACCCCTCCACTTT. Full variable domain (outside the CDR3, taken from reference TRBV7-8 and TRBJ1-6): GAGVSQSPRYKVAKRGQDVALRCDPISGHVSLFWYQQALGQGPEFLTYFQNEAQLDKSGLPSDRFFAERPEGSVSTLKIQRTQQEDSAVYLCASSLVGANSPLHFGNGTRLTVT.

This clonotype was detected ten times or more. The CDR3 DNA follows: TGTGCCATCAGTGACCGTCCCGGGACCACCACAGATACGCAGTATTTT. It encodes CAISDRPGTTTDTQYF. The chain links TRBV10-3 to TRBJ2-3, with D perhaps matching TRBD1 or TRBD2 (5 bases each). The CDR3 is 16 amino acids. Between the trimmed V and J ends, which lost 3 bases and 2 bases, there was a span of 15 bases. Germline V gives CDR1 ENHRY, CDR2 SYGVKD.

This clonotype was detected ten times or more. This chain links TRBV6-2 or TRBV6-3 with TRBJ1-4; D ambiguous. Germline CDR1 reads MNHEY; CDR2 reads SVGEGT. The length of the CDR3 is 14 residues. Trimming cost V 0 bases and J 8 bases, with 10 bases left between them. CDR3 sequence: CASSYSGHPEKLFF. The CDR3 region has the DNA TGTGCCAGCAGTTACTCGGGCCACCCCGAAAAACTGTTTTTT.

V is TRBV15 and J is TRBJ2-5; no clear D. V was cut by 5 bases and J by 5 bases, with 9 bases left in between. The germline V gene encodes CDR1 LNHNV and CDR2 YYDKDF (reference sequence). This CDR3 is 12 amino acids long. The CDR3 region is CATSAIGETQYF. As DNA, the CDR3 is TGTGCCACCAGCGCAATTGGGGAGACCCAGTACTTC.

Many counts were recorded for this clonotype. V usage is TRBV10-2 and J usage is TRBJ2-7, with unresolved D. The ends were cut back, 3 bases at V and 4 bases at J, with 7 bases in the middle. The CDR3 totals 12 residues. Germline V CDR1 and CDR2: WSHSY, SAAADI. The chain's CDR3 is CASSDLGYEQYF. The CDR3 region has the DNA TGCGCCAGCAGTGATCTGGGATACGAGCAGTACTTC.

This clonotype appeared a few times. The chain uses TRBV7-3 and TRBJ1-1; D not certain. The V end lost 5 bases, the J end lost 3 bases, and 10 bases lay between the germline ends. CDR1 and CDR2 (germline): SGHTA, FQGTGA. The length of the CDR3 is 13 residues. The CDR3 is CASSPDGDTEAFF. Here the CDR3 DNA reads TGTGCCAGCAGCCCTGACGGGGACACTGAAGCTTTCTTT. The full variable domain, with the rest looked up from reference TRBV7-3 and TRBJ1-1, is GAGVSQTPSNKVTEKGKYVELRCDPISGHTALYWYRQSLGQGPEFLIYFQGTGAADDSGLPNDRFFAVRPEGSVSTLKIQRTERGDSAVYLCASSPDGDTEAFFGQGTRLTVV.

This clonotype has ten or more counts. The chain links TRBV7-9 to TRBJ2-1; 7 bases fit TRBD2. This CDR3 has 16 residues. Trimming took 5 bases from V and 2 from J; bases not matched to a gene: 9. CDR1 SEHNR and CDR2 FQNEAQ come from the germline V gene (reference sequence). CDR3 residues: CASSPPSGATYNEQFF. DNA of the CDR3: TGTGCCAGCAGCCCCCCTAGCGGAGCTACCTACAATGAGCAGTTCTTC.

The chain has TRBV30 and TRBJ1-5; D possibly corresponds to TRBD1 (6 bases). The CDR3 loop spans 13 amino acids. Trimming removed 3 bases at V and 5 bases at J, with 11 bases between. Germline-derived CDR1 and CDR2 are GTSNPN and SVGIG (reference sequence). Written as DNA, the CDR3 is TGTGCCTGGAGCGCCGGGGGCCATCAGCCCCAGCATTTT. Translation: CAWSAGGHQPQHF.

The chain combines TRBV18 with TRBJ2-1; D uncertain. The V gene's germline CDR1 is KGHSH and CDR2 LQKENI. V dropped 3 bases and J dropped 7 bases, with 10 bases sitting between them. CDR3 length equals 13 residues. The CDR3 loop is CASSPIQLNEQFF. CDR3 sequence (DNA): TGTGCCAGCTCACCGATACAGCTGAATGAGCAGTTCTTC.

Comment on this clonotype: The junction shows a germline mismatch at one end, possibly a read error. The rearrangement uses TRBV7-7 and TRBJ2-2; possibly TRBD2 for D (5 bases). CDR3 length: 17 amino acids. The germline CDR1 and CDR2 sequences are SSHAT and FNYEAQ (reference sequence). DNA for the CDR3: TGTGCTAGCAGCTTAGCGCCACCTAGTAGAGGAACCGGGGAGCTGTTTTTT. It codes for CASSLAPPSRGTGELFF.

V is TRBV7-9 and J is TRBJ2-1, with 7 bases fitting TRBD2. V dropped 4 bases and J dropped 9; count of bases not matched to a gene: 15. Germline CDR1 reads SEHNR; CDR2 reads FQNEAQ (reference sequence). The length of the CDR3 is 16 residues. CDR3 DNA sequence: TGTGCCAGCAGCTCGAGTCTCCGGGACTACACTGGTGAGCAGTTCTTC. Residues: CASSSSLRDYTGEQFF.

This clonotype has at least ten counts. The chain recombines TRBV29-1 with TRBJ1-2; TRBD1 might be the D (5 bases). Germline loops: CDR1 SQVTM, CDR2 ANQGSEA. With 3 bases removed from V and 4 bases from J, the gap between germline ends came to 9 bases. This CDR3 has 12 residues. DNA of the CDR3: TGCAGCGTTGACGGGACGGTCTATGGCTACACCTTC. Translating it yields CSVDGTVYGYTF.